This T cell receptor beta chain was sequenced in a study of spatial heterogeneity in lung cancer (dated by TCRdb to between 2018 and 2021). For the wider study: Samples were obtained from 72 patients with early-stage, untreated non-small cell lung cancer from the lung TRACERx cohort. Follow-up PBMC samples were sequenced whenever the samples were available, and the median time to follow-up was approximately 24 months after resection. More beta-chain than alpha-chain transcripts were consistently detected, likely reflecting higher beta-chain transcript abundance. In the raw uncorrected reads, each unique combination of TCR and UMI appeared more than ten times on average. In non-small cell lung cancer, the study quantitatively compared TCR alpha and beta repertoires across several tumor regions, matched nontumor lung, and blood. Nonsynonymous mutation counts, determined by whole-exome sequencing of tumor tissue, were related to TCR repertoire features. At surgery, both alpha and beta chains were TCR-sequenced in over 200 tumor regions, fewer than 85 matched nontumor lung samples and 56 PBMC samples. Overall study outcomes, separate from this receptor: Ubiquitous expanded tumor TCRs were found in blood more often at tumor resection than at routine follow-up. Confirming at a functional level the hypothesis that regional TCRs recognize regional mutations was considered to require additional single-cell paired TCR alpha and beta sequencing. Only 13 to 15 patients were included in comparisons of baseline and follow-up blood repertoires.

Clipping removes 7 bases from V and 0 bases from J, with 9 as the unmatched junction base count. From its cysteine to its phenylalanine, the CDR3 spans 16 amino acids. The CDR3 DNA has 48 bases and is translated from base 1. From a lookup of the germline V gene, CDR1 and CDR2 are MNHNS and SASEGT. This clonotype has a handful of counts. Its target antigen remains unknown. The input lacks base qualities; no much larger clone sits a single base away. Library preparation employed 5' RACE. The data were produced on a NextSeq 500. The TCR library protocol attached a unique molecular identifier to each TCR cDNA molecule to allow correction of PCR and sequencing errors. The original pipeline was this. Decombinator tools were used for TCR identification, UMI-based error correction and CDR3 extraction. Expanded TCRs were defined as those above a frequency of 2 per 1,000, corresponding to the top 1% of the tumor frequency distribution. Renyi diversity was calculated using the R vegan package after each repertoire was subsampled 100 times to 5,000 TCRs. To build CDR3 similarity networks, amino acid triplet string-kernel similarity was used, and CDR3s were connected when their pairwise similarity was above 0.82. TCRdb reran the public reads through fastp at Q25 and MiXCR, keeping productive beta chains. Every distinct CDR3 protein forms one entry, paired with its most common genes and DNA. The V and J calls reflect TCRdb's pipeline rather than the authors' work. Within this sample are more than 75,000 distinct CDR3 sequences, with just under 20% of them counted one time only. The ten largest clones represent about a fifth of the sample.

The sample's time point label, in plain terms: blood at routine non-recurrence follow-up after resection. Without any cell sorting, TCR sequencing was performed on whole RNA extracted either from tumor and nontumor lung tissue or from cryopreserved PBMC samples. A patient was chosen for TCR sequencing only when enough RNA was available from at least two tumor regions. The receptor comes from a male donor with early-stage non-small cell lung cancer. Sequencing was performed on PBMCs, taken at follow-up. This sequence uses TRBV6-1 and TRBJ2-7; 10 bases in the middle match TRBD1. The DNA reads TGTGCCAGCAAAGAGATGGACAGGGGGAGCTCCTACGAGCAGTACTTC. The resulting protein is CASKEMDRGSSYEQYF.